The 12 T cell receptor beta chains listed next were all sequenced from one sample in a study of T cell repertoires in cytomegalovirus infection. Their recognized antigens are unknown. TCRdb itself ran the reads through MiXCR, one entry per CDR3 protein. The table lists about 920,000 distinct CDR3 sequences, less than 35% of them singletons. Sequenced material: cultured CD8+ T cells from PBMCs, taken from culture after CMV antigen stimulation. Source of these receptors: a human donor in good health (CMV status not recorded). Some clones in this sample may be carry-over from other donors' samples.

This clonotype was found a few times. The chain combines TRBV29-1 with TRBJ2-7; 7 nucleotides agree with TRBD1. The ends lost 6 bases at V and 10 bases at J; junction bases unmatched: 9. The V gene's germline CDR1 is SQVTM and CDR2 ANQGSEA. The CDR3 covers 11 residues. Here the CDR3 DNA reads TGCAGCGTATTCCACAGGGGCCGCCAGTACGTC. Encoded protein: CSVFHRGRQYV.

This clonotype showed up just a few times. The chain employs TRBV29-1 and TRBJ1-1; the D gene is possibly TRBD1 (5 bases). Germline loops: CDR1 SQVTM, CDR2 ANQGSEA. The CDR3 contains 13 residues. Deletions cut 4 bases from V and 2 bases from J, with 11 bases between. Here the CDR3 reads CSVAGKSNTEAFF. CDR3 sequence (DNA): TGCAGCGTTGCAGGGAAATCCAACACTGAAGCTTTCTTT.

The chain employs TRBV29-1 and TRBJ2-3; D is perhaps TRBD1 (5 bases). The CDR3 is made up of 15 amino acids. Trimming cost V 6 bases and J 0 bases, with 16 bases left between them. The germline V gene encodes CDR1 SQVTM and CDR2 ANQGSEA. The CDR3 reads CSVGHYSKSTDTQYF. CDR3 bases: TGCAGCGTAGGACACTATTCAAAAAGCACAGATACGCAGTATTTT.

This chain links TRBV27 with TRBJ1-5; 9 bases line up with TRBD1. CDR1 is MNHEY, CDR2 SMNVEV, per germline (reference sequence). The CDR3 extends over 15 amino acids. V shed 5 bases, J shed 5 bases, and the junction held 7 bases outside the gene matches. CDR3 nucleotides: TGTGCCAGCAGTCGCGTCGGACAGGGGTATCAGCCCCAGCATTTT. As protein: CASSRVGQGYQPQHF.

The V and J genes are TRBV6-1 and TRBJ2-1; D is unclear. This CDR3 is built from 11 residues. Germline V CDR1 and CDR2: MNHNS, SASEGT. Trimming left V 5 bases short and J 9 bases short, with 8 bases between. The CDR3 DNA reads as TGTGCCAGCAGTTACCAATTTGAGCAGTTCTTC. This sequence encodes CASSYQFEQFF.

CDR3 loop: CATEGLTLYNEQFF. The CDR3 DNA reads TGTGCCACGGAGGGGCTTACGCTCTACAATGAGCAGTTCTTC. V is TRBV25-1 and J is TRBJ2-1; D might be TRBD2 (6 bases). V lost 10 bases and J 3 bases, leaving 16 bases between the germline ends. In germline, CDR1 is MGHDK, CDR2 SYGVNS. The length of the CDR3 is 14 residues.

There are a few counts of this clonotype. The genes are TRBV2 and TRBJ1-3; D call uncertain. The CDR3 consists of 12 residues. Per germline, CDR1 SNHLY and CDR2 FYNNEI. The V end was cut by 7 bases, the J end by 3 bases, with 7 bases between. This CDR3 is CASNGGGNTIYF. The CDR3, as DNA: TGTGCCAGCAACGGAGGTGGAAACACCATATATTTT.

This clonotype was recorded a few times. The chain is built from TRBV7-3 and TRBJ1-1; D call uncertain. Germline assignment: CDR1 SGHTA and CDR2 FQGTGA. This CDR3 is built from 14 residues. Trimming stripped 0 bases from V and 5 bases from J, with 10 bases between. The CDR3 region has the DNA TGTGCCAGCAGCTTAACGCCAGGCCTAACTGAAGCTTTCTTT. It yields the protein CASSLTPGLTEAFF.

This clonotype was counted between two and nine times. The J gene is TRBJ2-3, the V gene TRBV7-9; TRBD2 matches at 9 bases. With 5 bases clipped from V and 1 base from J, the junction kept 7 bases outside the gene matches. This CDR3 comprises 16 residues. Germline assignment: CDR1 SEHNR and CDR2 FQNEAQ (reference sequence). CDR3 sequence: CASSGLWTSGTDTQYF. The CDR3 DNA is TGTGCCAGCAGCGGACTTTGGACTAGCGGCACAGATACGCAGTATTTT. Full variable domain (outside the CDR3, taken from reference TRBV7-9 and TRBJ2-3): DTGVSQNPRHKITKRGQNVTFRCDPISEHNRLYWYRQTLGQGPEFLTYFQNEAQLEKSRLLSDRFSAERPKGSFSTLEIQRTEQGDSAMYLCASSGLWTSGTDTQYFGPGTRLTVL.

This chain links TRBV19 with TRBJ2-7; D may be TRBD1 (7 bases). CDR1 is LNHDA, CDR2 SQIVND, per germline (reference sequence). The V and J ends lost 5 bases and 4 bases respectively, with 15 bases between them. The CDR3 is 14 amino acids. The CDR3 DNA sequence: TGTGCCAGTAGTCTGACAGGGACTTCATACGAGCAGTACGTC. Its protein is CASSLTGTSYEQYV.

CDR3: CASSPGTLQNTYEQYF. The CDR3, as DNA: TGCGCCAGCAGCCCCGGGACTCTTCAGAATACCTACGAGCAGTACTTC. The chain has TRBV5-1 and TRBJ2-7; tentative D call: TRBD2 (6 bases). Per the germline V gene, CDR1 is SGHRS and CDR2 is YFSETQ. The length of the CDR3 is 16 residues. The V end was cut by 4 bases, the J end by 2 bases, with 19 bases between.

This clonotype was detected ten times or more. The J gene is TRBJ2-7, the V gene TRBV7-8; the D gene is possibly TRBD2 (6 bases). The germline CDR1 and CDR2 sequences are SGHVS and FQNEAQ. The V gene lost 3 bases and the J gene lost 6 bases, with 12 bases spanning the gap. The CDR3 extends over 13 amino acids. The DNA for the CDR3 is TGTGCCAGCAGCTTCGGGCGGGGTGGCGAGCAGTACGTC. It encodes CASSFGRGGEQYV.